Each of the 24 T cell receptor beta chains below was sequenced from the same sample in a study of OX40 agonist ivuxolimab in advanced cancers. Using immunoSEQ multiplex PCR, the repertoire was profiled, and TCRdb retains in-frame clones only, with some absent. The sample contains 40,000 to 50,000 clones, over 65% of which appear only once. Sequences were derived from CD4+ or CD8+ T cells sorted from blood, sampled in a trial of the OX40 agonist ivuxolimab. The receptors come from an adult with an advanced solid tumor such as melanoma, head and neck, liver or kidney cancer.

CDR3 amino acids: CASSLRWRQNTGELFF. The CDR3 nucleotides read TGTGCCAGCAGTTTAAGATGGAGGCAGAACACCGGGGAGCTGTTTTTT. The chain couples TRBV28 to TRBJ2-2; perhaps TRBD2 as D (5 bases). The CDR3 contains 16 residues. V lost 2 bases and J 1 base, leaving 11 bases between the germline ends. The germline V gene encodes CDR1 MDHEN and CDR2 SYDVKM.

The chain uses TRBV4-1 and TRBJ2-3; a possible D gene is TRBD1 (6 bases). With 5 bases removed from V and 1 base from J, the gap between germline ends came to 16 bases. The CDR3 sequence is 16 residues long. The germline gives CDR1 MGHRA, CDR2 YSYEKL. The CDR3 sequence: CASSSHREGGTDTQYF. CDR3 bases: TGCGCCAGCAGCTCACACAGGGAAGGGGGCACAGATACGCAGTATTTT.

The chain combines TRBV28 with TRBJ1-2; tentative D call: TRBD1 (5 bases). Per the germline V gene, CDR1 is MDHEN and CDR2 is SYDVKM. The CDR3 loop spans 16 amino acids. V lost 5 bases to trimming and J lost 9 bases, with 25 bases between them. CDR3 amino acids: CASSTPRGGLNDSYTF. The CDR3 DNA is TGTGCCAGCAGTACCCCTCGCGGGGGATTAAACGACAGCTACACCTTC.

The V and J genes are TRBV6-5 and TRBJ2-5; TRBD1 matches 7 bases. Germline lookup yields CDR1 MNHEY and CDR2 SVGAGI. The CDR3 loop spans 15 amino acids. V lost 6 bases and J lost 2; bases outside the gene matches: 9. The chain's CDR3 is CASSPGWGQQETQYF. In DNA, the CDR3 is TGTGCCAGCAGCCCGGGGTGGGGACAGCAAGAGACCCAGTACTTC.

This sequence joins TRBV6-5 and TRBJ2-3; D is tentatively TRBD1 or TRBD2 (5 bases each). The V end was cut by 0 bases, the J end by 2 bases, with 9 bases between. CDR3 length: 15 amino acids. CDR1 is MNHEY, CDR2 SVGAGI, per germline. The CDR3 loop reads CASSYSPGTTDTQYF. The DNA for the CDR3 is TGTGCCAGCAGTTACTCGCCAGGGACCACAGATACGCAGTATTTT.

This chain links TRBV5-4 with TRBJ2-5; 7 bases are shared with TRBD2. Per germline, CDR1 SGHNT and CDR2 YYREEE (reference sequence). The CDR3 is 16 residues long. The ends lost 3 bases at V and 5 bases at J; junction bases unmatched: 13. The CDR3 sequence: CASSSRIAGASETQYF. The CDR3 DNA sequence: TGTGCCAGCAGCTCCCGGATAGCGGGCGCTTCGGAGACCCAGTACTTC.

The rearrangement uses TRBV25-1 and TRBJ1-1, with D possibly TRBD1 on 6 matching bases. Germline CDR1 MGHDK, CDR2 SYGVNS. Trimming cost V 3 bases and J 5 bases, with 13 bases left between them. This CDR3 comprises 14 residues. The CDR3 DNA reads TGTGCCAGCAGTGAGATGGGGGCTGGGACTGAAGCTTTCTTT. It translates to CASSEMGAGTEAFF.

The rearrangement joins TRBV6-1 to TRBJ2-1; 7 positions agree with TRBD2. The CDR3 is 14 amino acids. Germline values: CDR1 MNHNS, CDR2 SASEGT. Germline trimming cut 5 bases from V and 8 bases from J; bases unmatched to any gene: 9. The DNA for the CDR3 is TGTGCCAGCAGTACGAATAGCGGGTGGGATGAGCAGTTCTTC. Protein product: CASSTNSGWDEQFF.

The chain couples TRBV6-5 to TRBJ1-3; D remains unclear. This CDR3 is 15 amino acids long. Germline CDR1 and CDR2: MNHEY and SVGAGI. The V end lost 6 bases, the J end lost 0 bases, and 12 bases lay between the germline ends. The CDR3 bases are TGTGCCAGCAGGGACCGCGGGATCTCTGGAAACACCATATATTTT. Protein product: CASRDRGISGNTIYF.

The chain recombines TRBV7-6 with TRBJ1-2; the D is unclear. The CDR3 is 14 residues long. Trimming took 5 bases from V and 0 from J, leaving 10 bases between them. Per germline, CDR1 SGHVS and CDR2 FNYEAQ. The CDR3, as DNA: TGTGCCAGCAGCCCCTTTCCCTCTAACTATGGCTACACCTTC. Protein: CASSPFPSNYGYTF.

The CDR3 region is CASYSPSWGSPLHF. CDR3 nucleotides: TGTGCCAGCTATTCTCCCTCTTGGGGTTCACCCCTCCACTTT. The chain couples TRBV28 to TRBJ1-6, with D unresolved. The V and J ends lost 8 bases and 9 bases respectively, with 17 bases between them. CDR1 and CDR2 from the germline V gene are MDHEN and SYDVKM. This CDR3 spans 14 amino acids. The whole variable domain, remainder taken from reference TRBV28 and TRBJ1-6, is DVKVTQSSRYLVKRTGEKVFLECVQDMDHENMFWYRQDPGLGLRLIYFSYDVKMKEKGDIPEGYSVSREKKERFSLILESASTNQTSMYLCASYSPSWGSPLHFGNGTRLTVT.

V is TRBV5-8 and J is TRBJ2-2; tentatively, D is TRBD1 (5 bases). The ends were cut back, 3 bases at V and 2 bases at J, with 11 bases in the middle. The CDR3 spans 15 residues. Germline V gene lookup returns CDR1 SGHTS and CDR2 YDEGEE. The CDR3 region is CASSSRQINTGELFF. The CDR3 coding sequence is TGTGCCAGCAGCTCCCGACAGATTAACACCGGGGAGCTGTTTTTT. The full variable domain, with the rest looked up from reference TRBV5-8 and TRBJ2-2, is EAGVTQSPTHLIKTRGQQATLRCSPISGHTSVYWYQQALGLGLQFLLWYDEGEERNRGNFPPRFSGRQFPNYSSELNVNALELEDSALYLCASSSRQINTGELFFGEGSRLTVL.

The gene calls are TRBV21-1 and TRBJ2-7; the DNA was not compared with TRBD1, the D call given in the table. TRBV21-1 is assigned pseudogene status. This CDR3 contains 11 residues. The CDR3 loop reads CASSSLPVEYF. The CDR3 DNA follows: TGTGCCAGCAGCAGCCTGCCAGTCGAGTACTTC.

CDR3 amino acids: CASSDPGSTEAFF. Written as DNA, the CDR3 is TGTGCCAGCAGCGATCCAGGGAGTACTGAAGCTTTCTTT. The J gene is TRBJ1-1, the V gene TRBV2, with TRBD1 as a possible D gene (5 bases). Germline loops: CDR1 SNHLY, CDR2 FYNNEI. V was trimmed by 6 bases and J by 5 bases, leaving 13 bases between them. The CDR3 contains 13 residues.

This chain uses TRBV27 with TRBJ2-3; no firm D call. Germline values: CDR1 MNHEY, CDR2 SMNVEV (reference sequence). This CDR3 is built from 15 residues. With 6 bases removed from V and 0 bases from J, the gap between germline ends came to 13 bases. The CDR3, as DNA: TGTGCCAGCAGCCTCACCGAATCTAGCACAGATACGCAGTATTTT. Protein: CASSLTESSTDTQYF.

This sequence joins TRBV5-1 and TRBJ2-7; TRBD2 is a possible D gene (5 bases). This CDR3 is 16 amino acids long. Germline V gene data show CDR1 as SGHRS and CDR2 as YFSETQ. V lost 4 bases to trimming and J lost 4 bases, with 21 bases between them. For the CDR3, the DNA is TGCGCCAGCAGCGTAGCGCTCCCCTCAGCAAATTACGAGCAGTACTTC. Translation gives CASSVALPSANYEQYF.

The J gene is TRBJ2-7, the V gene TRBV13; 9 bases match TRBD2. The length of the CDR3 is 15 residues. J was trimmed by 5 bases and V by 5 bases; bases with no gene match: 10. CDR1 is PRHDT, CDR2 FYEKMQ, per germline (reference sequence). The CDR3 nucleotides read TGTGCCAGCAGCCCGGCGGGAGGGGGCCGCCACGAGCAGTACTTC. Translated: CASSPAGGGRHEQYF.

The rearrangement uses TRBV10-2 and TRBJ1-5; TRBD1 matches at 11 bases. The CDR3 extends over 15 amino acids. With 6 bases clipped from V and 5 bases from J, the junction kept 6 bases outside the gene matches. Looked up from germline, CDR1 is WSHSY and CDR2 is SAAADI. CDR3 DNA: TGCGCCAGCAGACCGGACAGGGGGCAACATCAGCCCCAGCATTTT. It yields the protein CASRPDRGQHQPQHF.

The chain couples TRBV28 to TRBJ1-4; weak D call: TRBD1 (6 bases). The V gene's germline CDR1 is MDHEN and CDR2 SYDVKM. The CDR3 loop spans 13 amino acids. Trimming cost V 6 bases and J 8 bases, with 13 bases left between them. The CDR3 loop is CASRTGNNEKLFF. CDR3 DNA sequence: TGTGCCAGCAGGACAGGTAACAACGAAAAACTGTTTTTT.

CDR3: CASSRTSGSTGELFF. In nucleotides, the CDR3 is TGTGCCAGCAGCCGTACTAGCGGGAGCACCGGGGAGCTGTTTTTT. The chain couples TRBV4-2 to TRBJ2-2; 11 nucleotides align to TRBD2. CDR3 length equals 15 residues. Per the germline V gene, CDR1 is LGHNA and CDR2 is YNFKEQ. V trimming: 4 bases; J trimming: 4 bases; junction bases outside the gene matches: 2.

CDR3 sequence reads: CASSLTVGSGNTIYF. CDR3 sequence (DNA): TGCGCCAGCAGCCTCACGGTGGGCTCTGGAAACACCATATATTTT. The chain couples TRBV4-3 to TRBJ1-3, with D unclear. The CDR3 loop spans 15 amino acids. The V gene's germline CDR1 is LGHNA and CDR2 YSLEER. Trimming removed 4 bases at V and 0 bases at J, with 10 bases between.

This clone was recorded a few times. This chain connects TRBV7-2 to TRBJ1-6; D unclear. This CDR3 contains 15 residues. Germline V gives CDR1 SGHTA, CDR2 FQGNSA. The germline V and J ends were trimmed by 0 bases and 9 bases, with 12 bases remaining between them. The CDR3 here is CASSLAGWTRSPLHF. The CDR3 nucleotides read TGTGCCAGCAGCTTAGCGGGATGGACCCGTTCACCCCTCCACTTT. The variable domain in full, with the rest retrieved from reference TRBV7-2 and TRBJ1-6, is GAGVSQSPSNKVTEKGKDVELRCDPISGHTALYWYRQSLGQGLEFLIYFQGNSAPDKSGLPSDRFSAERTGGSVSTLTIQRTQQEDSAVYLCASSLAGWTRSPLHFGNGTRLTVT.

This clone was counted only a few times. The same CDR3 also results from other DNA sequences found in this sample. The chain employs TRBV12-5 and TRBJ1-1; D is uncertain. Germline assignment: CDR1 LGHNT and CDR2 FRNRAP. This CDR3 comprises 12 residues. The V gene lost 6 bases and the J gene lost 3 bases, with 8 bases spanning the gap. CDR3 in amino acids: CASGTDYTEAFF. CDR3 coding DNA: TGTGCTAGTGGCACAGACTACACTGAAGCTTTCTTT.

The chain has TRBV14 and TRBJ2-7; D is unclear. This CDR3 has 12 residues. CDR1 and CDR2 (germline): SGHDN, FVKESK. The ends were cut back, 0 bases at V and 9 bases at J, with 9 bases in the middle. CDR3 region: CASSQDFVVQYF. Written as DNA, the CDR3 is TGTGCCAGCAGCCAAGATTTCGTCGTGCAGTACTTC.